Sequencing of this T cell receptor (beta chain) was carried out in a study of cytomegalovirus exposure and HLA in healthy donors (dated by TCRdb to 2016 to 2017). For the wider study: The 550 to 750 repertoires of the first cohort and the 120 validation repertoires were produced on the same platform, according to a later analysis. The study aimed to test whether cataloging public T cell receptors could reveal signatures of past pathogen exposure. Along with the approximately 670-subject first cohort, a separate validation cohort of 120 different subjects was used. To predict cytomegalovirus infection status, the study combined high-throughput TCR immunosequencing, statistical association of individual TCRs with disease status, and machine learning. Study-wide findings and limitations: A few of the identified cytomegalovirus-associated TCR beta chains were confirmed in vitro to be specific for cytomegalovirus antigens. In a later analysis, TCRs clustered in the first cohort were found to also tend to co-occur in the 120 or so validation repertoires, with 94% of cluster scores above 0. Across donors, most TCR sequences were observed very rarely, whereas some public TCRs were present in many individuals. According to the authors, the approach could potentially be generalized to other disease states and immunological phenotypes. The classifier was reported to diagnose cytomegalovirus status with high specificity and sensitivity in both the original cohort and the validation cohort. All 110 or so repertoires were used to score co-occurrence in the validation cohort in a later analysis, because that analysis had no HLA typing for the cohort. A total of about 150 TCR beta chains were listed by the study as associated with cytomegalovirus.

From its cysteine to its phenylalanine, the CDR3 spans 15 amino acids. Just CDR3 DNA is preserved here, 45 bases in frame from base 1. Reading the germline V gene gives CDR1 SNHLY and CDR2 FYNNEI. The germline V end is reduced by 5 bases and the J end by 7 bases; junction bases left unmatched: 7. The donors were included in the validation cohort of 120 subjects, a group kept apart from the roughly 700-subject first cohort. This clone was seen a single time. Its antigen is not yet known. There are no base qualities to consult, and no much larger clone falls within one base. Library method: the immunoSEQ multiplex PCR assay. Per the original workflow: A statistical classification framework was built for diagnosing cytomegalovirus status from the catalog of TCR beta chain sequences. TCRdb took over this immuneACCESS table, retaining in-frame rearrangements with V and J assigned. Such tables are incomplete; in checked studies, under half of the missing clones stem from an unresolved V gene, and the remainder is unexplained. D and trimming come from the DNA, and the V and J calls and clone size come from that table. The sample table lists more than 35,000 clones, about 93% of them with a count of one. The ten largest account for 2.5% to 4% of the sample.

The specimen was PBMCs. The chain employs TRBV2 and TRBJ2-2; TRBD2 agrees with 10 junctional bases. This TCR derives from a man younger than 35 in good health and CMV-seronegative. CDR3 reads: CASSYSGGNLGELFF. The DNA sequence is as follows: TGTGCCAGCAGTTATAGCGGGGGGAACCTCGGGGAGCTGTTTTTT.